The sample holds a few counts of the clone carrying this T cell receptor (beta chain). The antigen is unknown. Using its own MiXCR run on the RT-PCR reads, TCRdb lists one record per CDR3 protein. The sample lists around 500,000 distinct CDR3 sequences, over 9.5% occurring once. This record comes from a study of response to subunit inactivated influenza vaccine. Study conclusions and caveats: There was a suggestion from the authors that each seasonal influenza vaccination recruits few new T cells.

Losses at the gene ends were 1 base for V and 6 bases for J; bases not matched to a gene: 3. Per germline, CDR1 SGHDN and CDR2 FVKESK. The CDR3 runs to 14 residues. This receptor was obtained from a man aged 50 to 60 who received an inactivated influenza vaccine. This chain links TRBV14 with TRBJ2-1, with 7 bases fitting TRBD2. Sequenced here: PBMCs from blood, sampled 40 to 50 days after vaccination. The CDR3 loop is CASSQGLAGNEQFF. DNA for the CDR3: TGTGCCAGCAGCCAAGGACTAGCTGGCAATGAGCAGTTCTTC.